This T cell receptor (beta chain) was recorded in a study of blood T cells in healthy people across ages. They isolated at least 6 million PBMCs from each sample. Extraction of total RNA produced a minimum of 5 micrograms from each sample. The CDR3 length is 13 residues. V lost 2 bases to trimming and J lost 5 bases, with 10 bases between them. Germline CDR1 is MNHEY and CDR2 is SVGAGI. Through a sample-barcoded 5' primer and a J-beta primer mix, a second PCR was run for roughly 7 to 11 cycles. TCRdb re-called the 5' RACE reads through MiXCR, storing one row per CDR3 protein. The sample lists about 970,000 distinct CDR3 sequences, approximately 50% occurring once. Turning to this clonotype: The antigen is undetermined.

Study-level findings and limits: With unsorted PBMCs, a conclusive comparison of naive versus antigen-experienced cells was not possible. Both naive CD4+ cell counts and diversity were greater in long-lived donors than in aged donors.

The rearrangement links TRBV6-5 to TRBJ2-7; D uncertain. The clonotype originates from a woman aged 60-70 years in good health. The sample was blood. The CDR3 region has the DNA TGTGCCAGCAGTTACAGGCCCCGCGACGAGCAGTACTTC. Encoded protein: CASSYRPRDEQYF.